This TCR beta chain came from a study of naive and memory T cell subsets. This clonotype appeared many times. The V gene's germline CDR1 is MNHEY and CDR2 SVGAGI. Trimming removed 7 bases from V and 5 bases from J, with 14 bases in between. The CDR3 is 13 residues long. Overnight CMV lysate stimulation of fresh PBMCs defined donor CMV status by CD4+ IFNgamma. An equimolar mix of two oligonucleotides served as the beta constant-region primer for TRBC1 and TRBC2. The ligated cDNA underwent four PCR rounds using SP2 and nested alpha and beta constant-region primers. Ligation attached a single-stranded oligonucleotide with a 12-nucleotide UMI and the SP2 primer to the cDNA 3' end. Using its own MiXCR run on the UMI-ligation and nested PCR reads, TCRdb lists one record per CDR3 protein. The repertoire holds about 82,000 distinct CDR3 sequences, with over 9% as singletons.

The receptor comes from a human donor in good health. Sequencing was done on a sample of naive CD8+ T cells from blood. The chain employs TRBV6-5 and TRBJ1-1; D uncertain. The CDR3 here is CASTLKPGTEAFF. CDR3 coding DNA: TGTGCCAGCACCCTTAAACCGGGAACTGAAGCTTTCTTT.